This T cell receptor (beta chain) originates from a study of T-cell memory formation after mild COVID-19. TCRalpha and TCRbeta libraries used 5'RACE with constant-segment primers and UMIs. TCRdb redid the calling of the 5' RACE reads with MiXCR, one entry per CDR3 protein. Here the sample spans under 250,000 distinct CDR3 sequences, roughly 30% being singletons. Sequencing used PBMCs or a T cell subset sorted from them (not recorded which). The clonotype originates from an adult woman who had mild COVID-19 (a few samples of this study predate the infection). Cell type and time point are not known.

CDR3 nucleotide sequence: TGCGCCAGCAGCCAAGATAGGGCAGGGAGCTACGAGCAGTACTTC. It specifies CASSQDRAGSYEQYF. The chain has TRBV4-3 and TRBJ2-7; D tentatively reads TRBD1 or TRBD2 (5 bases each). The CDR3 is made up of 15 amino acids. The germline V gene has CDR1 LGHNA and CDR2 YSLEER. V lost 0 bases, J lost 3 bases, and 12 bases lay in between.